These 18 T cell receptor beta chains were all obtained from the same sample, sequenced in a study of spatial heterogeneity in lung cancer. Study findings and constraints: Within tumors, counts of expanded alpha and beta TCRs tracked tumor mutation counts.

Time point indicated: sample taken at primary tumor resection. These receptors have no identified antigens. In TCRdb, the 5' RACE reads were re-called with MiXCR into one record per CDR3 protein. The table has about 17,000 distinct CDR3 sequences, 6% to 7% seen once. The sequences come from lung tumor tissue, collected at surgery. The source is a male donor with early-stage non-small cell lung cancer.

This clonotype was seen ten or more times. The chain employs TRBV9 and TRBJ2-1; D remains ambiguous. Germline CDR1 SGDLS, CDR2 YYNGEE. The CDR3 runs to 15 residues. The germline V and J ends were trimmed by 2 bases and 3 bases, with 12 bases remaining between them. CDR3 amino acids: CASSVGILGYNEQFF. In nucleotides, the CDR3 is TGTGCCAGCAGCGTCGGCATCCTGGGCTACAATGAGCAGTTCTTC. The full variable domain, in which reference TRBV9 and TRBJ2-1 provide the parts outside the CDR3, is DSGVTQTPKHLITATGQRVTLRCSPRSGDLSVYWYQQSLDQGLQFLIQYYNGEERAKGNILERFSAQQFPDLHSELNLSSLELGDSALYFCASSVGILGYNEQFFGPGTRLTVL.

This clonotype was detected ten times or more. The chain recombines TRBV11-1 with TRBJ2-7; D gene unclear. The V gene's germline CDR1 is SGHAT and CDR2 FQDESV (reference sequence). This CDR3 is built from 15 residues. Trimming pared 1 base from V and 3 bases from J, leaving 13 bases between. The CDR3 DNA reads as TGTGCCAGCAGCTTAGGGGCGAACACCCTCTACGAGCAGTACTTC. Residues: CASSLGANTLYEQYF.

This clonotype rates as medium-sized. The genes are TRBV6-1 and TRBJ2-7; 11 nucleotides agree with TRBD2. The J segment lost 4 bases and the V segment lost 6 bases, leaving 5 bases of the junction unmatched. This CDR3 is 14 amino acids long. Germline loops: CDR1 MNHNS, CDR2 SASEGT. CDR3 DNA: TGTGCCAGCAGCAGACTAGCGGGGATATACGAGCAGTACTTC. Residues: CASSRLAGIYEQYF.

V is TRBV18 and J is TRBJ1-2, with 8 bases that match TRBD1. V lost 2 bases, J lost 7 bases, and 6 bases stayed unmatched. The CDR3 has 14 amino acids. The V gene's germline CDR1 is KGHSH and CDR2 LQKENI. The CDR3 is CASSPGQGEVGYTF. CDR3 nucleotides: TGTGCCAGCTCACCAGGACAGGGCGAAGTTGGCTACACCTTC.

This clonotype was seen ten or more times. The chain recombines TRBV7-3 with TRBJ1-2; 9 nucleotides align to TRBD1. V lost 5 bases and J lost 8; bases outside the gene matches: 6. Germline V gives CDR1 SGHTA, CDR2 FQGTGA. This CDR3 contains 13 residues. This chain's CDR3 is CASSPGQGLGYTF. CDR3 sequence (DNA): TGTGCCAGCAGCCCCGGACAGGGGCTCGGCTACACCTTC.

This clonotype was seen many times. The chain is built from TRBV11-1 and TRBJ1-1; D is perhaps TRBD1 (5 bases). Trimming took off 2 bases at V and 2 bases at J, with 9 bases between the two ends. Germline CDR1 is SGHAT and CDR2 is FQDESV (reference sequence). The CDR3 covers 14 residues. The CDR3 nucleotides are TGTGCCAGCAGCTTATGGAGGGGAAACACTGAAGCTTTCTTT. The encoded protein is CASSLWRGNTEAFF.

This clonotype was picked up many times. The CDR3 DNA is TGTGCCAGCAGAATGGATAGCAATCAGCCCCAGCATTTT. Translated: CASRMDSNQPQHF. The rearrangement uses TRBV6-6 and TRBJ1-5, with D uncertain. V gave up 6 bases and J gave up 0 bases, with 6 bases separating them. This CDR3 has 13 residues. The germline V gene encodes CDR1 MNHNY and CDR2 SVGAGI (reference sequence).

This clonotype was recorded at least ten times. The chain combines TRBV5-4 with TRBJ2-7; 9 nucleotides line up with TRBD2. This CDR3 is 16 amino acids long. Germline loops: CDR1 SGHNT, CDR2 YYREEE (reference sequence). Losses at the gene ends were 3 bases for V and 2 bases for J; bases not matched to a gene: 9. The CDR3 nucleotides read TGTGCCAGCAGCTCTAGCGGGACAGTAGTTCCCTACGAGCAGTACTTC. Translated: CASSSSGTVVPYEQYF.

The chain links TRBV2 to TRBJ2-3; 12 nucleotides match TRBD2. CDR3 length: 15 amino acids. Germline assignment: CDR1 SNHLY and CDR2 FYNNEI. V dropped 5 bases and J dropped 5; count of bases not matched to a gene: 5. CDR3: CASSKASGGEDTQYF. The CDR3 DNA sequence: TGTGCCAGCAGTAAGGCTAGCGGGGGGGAAGATACGCAGTATTTT.

This clonotype was seen repeatedly, ten times or more. The chain has TRBV12-3 or TRBV12-4 and TRBJ2-1; D call uncertain. Trimming shortened V by 3 bases and J by 6 bases, and 15 bases separated the two germline ends. The CDR3 length is 15 residues. The CDR3 region has the DNA TGTGCCAGCAGTTTGATCCAGAATCGCCGCAATGAGCAGTTCTTC. Translation: CASSLIQNRRNEQFF.

This clonotype was seen a handful of times. V usage is TRBV30 and J usage is TRBJ1-1; TRBD1 matches 7 bases. This CDR3 contains 13 residues. Per germline, CDR1 GTSNPN and CDR2 SVGIG (reference sequence). The junction had 3 bases not matched to a gene; V was cut back by 2 bases and J by 3 bases. Here the CDR3 reads CAWSRGTDTEAFF. The DNA for the CDR3 is TGTGCCTGGAGTAGAGGGACAGACACTGAAGCTTTCTTT.

The chain has TRBV4-3 and TRBJ1-1; 7 positions agree with TRBD1. The CDR3 sequence is 15 residues long. The V and J ends lost 0 bases and 7 bases, in that order; junction bases with no gene match: 8. CDR1 and CDR2 (germline): LGHNA, YSLEER. CDR3: CASSQDRQGSLEAFF. As DNA, the CDR3 is TGCGCCAGCAGCCAAGACAGACAGGGTTCCCTTGAAGCTTTCTTT.

This clonotype came up many times. The V gene is TRBV7-8, the J gene TRBJ2-3, with 11 bases aligning to TRBD2. CDR3 length equals 18 residues. V lost 5 bases to trimming and J lost 3 bases; unmatched junction nucleotides: 13. CDR1 is SGHVS and CDR2 is FQNEAQ in the germline V gene. The CDR3 loop is CASSHTSGSLGATDTQYF. The CDR3 DNA sequence: TGTGCCAGCAGCCATACTAGCGGGAGTTTGGGGGCGACAGATACGCAGTATTTT.

This clonotype was counted ten times or more. This chain links TRBV7-2 with TRBJ1-1; 9 bases are shared with TRBD1. CDR3 length: 14 amino acids. Trimming took 3 bases from V and 4 from J; bases not matched to a gene: 3. CDR1 and CDR2 (germline): SGHTA, FQGNSA. The CDR3 loop reads CASSFSTGGTEAFF. The CDR3 DNA reads TGTGCCAGCAGCTTCTCGACAGGGGGCACTGAAGCTTTCTTT.

This clonotype was picked up many times. The chain carries TRBV24-1 and TRBJ2-2; TRBD1 matches 7 bases. Looked up from germline, CDR1 is KGHDR and CDR2 is SFDVKD. The CDR3 extends over 15 amino acids. V trimming: 4 bases; J trimming: 4 bases; junction bases outside the gene matches: 5. CDR3 bases: TGTGCCACCAGTGAGGGACAGTCCCCCACCGGGGAGCTGTTTTTT. Protein product: CATSEGQSPTGELFF.

V gene TRBV6-1 combines with J gene TRBJ2-1; 12 bases map to TRBD2. Losses at the gene ends were 4 bases for V and 1 base for J; bases not matched to a gene: 14. The CDR3 runs 20 residues. Germline CDR1 is MNHNS and CDR2 is SASEGT. The CDR3 DNA reads as TGTGCCAGCAGTGCCAGGTCGCTAGCGGGAGGGTTCGTATCCTACAATGAGCAGTTCTTC. Protein: CASSARSLAGGFVSYNEQFF.

Many counts were recorded for this clonotype. J is TRBJ1-4 and V is TRBV12-3 or TRBV12-4; the match to TRBD1 covers 8 bases. The CDR3 sequence is 13 residues long. The junction had 2 bases not matched to a gene; V was cut back by 3 bases and J by 8 bases. The DNA for the CDR3 is TGTGCCAGCAGTTTGACAGGGGCCGAAAAACTGTTTTTT. It specifies CASSLTGAEKLFF.

The genes are TRBV27 and TRBJ1-2; 8 nucleotides align to TRBD1. CDR1 and CDR2 from the germline V gene are MNHEY and SMNVEV (reference sequence). The V and J ends lost 8 bases and 2 bases, in that order; junction bases with no gene match: 7. The CDR3 runs to 14 residues. The CDR3 DNA reads as TGTGCCAGCGGTAAAGGACAGGGCAACTATGGCTACACCTTC. Translating gives CASGKGQGNYGYTF.